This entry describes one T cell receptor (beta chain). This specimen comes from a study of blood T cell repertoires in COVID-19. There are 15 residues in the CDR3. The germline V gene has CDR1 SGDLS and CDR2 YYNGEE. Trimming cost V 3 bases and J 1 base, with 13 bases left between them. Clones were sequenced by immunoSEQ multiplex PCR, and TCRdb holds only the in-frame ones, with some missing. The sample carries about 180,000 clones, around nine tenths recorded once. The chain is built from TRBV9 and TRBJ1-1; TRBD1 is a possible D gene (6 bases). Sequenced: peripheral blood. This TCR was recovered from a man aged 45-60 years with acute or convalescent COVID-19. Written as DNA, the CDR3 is TGTGCCAGCAGCGCGAGGGACATTACGAACACTGAAGCTTTCTTT. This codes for CASSARDITNTEAFF. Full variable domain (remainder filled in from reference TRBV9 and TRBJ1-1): DSGVTQTPKHLITATGQRVTLRCSPRSGDLSVYWYQQSLDQGLQFLIQYYNGEERAKGNILERFSAQQFPDLHSELNLSSLELGDSALYFCASSARDITNTEAFFGQGTRLTVV.